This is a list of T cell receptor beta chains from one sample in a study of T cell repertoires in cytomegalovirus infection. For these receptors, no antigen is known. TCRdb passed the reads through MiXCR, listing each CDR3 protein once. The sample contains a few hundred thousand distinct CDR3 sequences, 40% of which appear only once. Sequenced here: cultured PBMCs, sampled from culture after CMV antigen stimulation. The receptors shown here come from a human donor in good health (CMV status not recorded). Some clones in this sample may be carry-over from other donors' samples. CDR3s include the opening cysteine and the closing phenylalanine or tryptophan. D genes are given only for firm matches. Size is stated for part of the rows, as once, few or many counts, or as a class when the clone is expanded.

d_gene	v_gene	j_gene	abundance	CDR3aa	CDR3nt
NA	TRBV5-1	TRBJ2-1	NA	CASSPGRVAADEQFF	TGCGCCAGCAGCCCTGGGCGGGTCGCTGCCGATGAGCAGTTCTTC
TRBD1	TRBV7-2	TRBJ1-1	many	CASSSRGLGAEAFF	TGTGCCAGCAGCTCCAGGGGGCTGGGCGCTGAAGCTTTCTTT
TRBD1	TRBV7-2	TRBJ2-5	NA	CASSLGGPRTQYF	TGTGCCAGCAGTCTAGGGGGCCCCCGGACCCAGTACTTC
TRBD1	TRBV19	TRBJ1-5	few	CASSMRQGGGNQPQHF	TGTGCCAGTAGTATGAGACAGGGAGGAGGCAATCAGCCCCAGCATTTT
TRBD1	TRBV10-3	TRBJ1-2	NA	CAIGDTGGYGYTF	TGTGCCATCGGGGACACAGGGGGCTATGGCTACACCTTC
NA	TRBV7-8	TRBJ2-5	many	CASSPRRGQETQYF	TGTGCCAGCAGCCCCAGAAGGGGTCAAGAGACCCAGTACTTC
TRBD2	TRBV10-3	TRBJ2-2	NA	CATYGLAGATGELFF	TGTGCCACCTACGGGCTAGCGGGAGCCACCGGGGAGCTGTTTTTT
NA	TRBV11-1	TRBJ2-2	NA	CAIRKTGNTGELFF	TGTGCCATTCGAAAGACAGGGAACACCGGGGAGCTGTTTTTT
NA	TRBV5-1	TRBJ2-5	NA	CASSPDLETQYF	TGCGCCAGCAGCCCGGATCTAGAGACCCAGTACTTC
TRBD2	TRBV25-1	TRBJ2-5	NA	CASSELAGAETQYF	TGTGCCAGCAGTGAATTAGCGGGAGCCGAGACCCAGTACTTC
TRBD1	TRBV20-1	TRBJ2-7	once	CSASTGTGLNEQYF	TGCAGTGCTTCTACCGGGACAGGGCTCAACGAGCAGTACTTC
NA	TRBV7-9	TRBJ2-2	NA	CASRSGEKNTGELFF	TGTGCCAGCAGGTCGGGGGAGAAGAACACCGGGGAGCTGTTTTTT
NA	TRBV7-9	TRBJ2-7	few	CASSNRDGNSYEQYF	TGTGCCAGCAGCAACCGGGACGGCAATTCCTACGAGCAGTACTTC
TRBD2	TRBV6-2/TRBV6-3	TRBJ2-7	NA	CASRTPAGGPPYEQYF	TGTGCCAGCAGAACCCCAGCGGGAGGGCCTCCCTACGAGCAGTACTTC
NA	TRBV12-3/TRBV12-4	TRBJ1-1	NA	CASSPLRTSNTEAFF	TGTGCCAGCAGTCCCCTAAGGACATCGAACACTGAAGCTTTCTTT
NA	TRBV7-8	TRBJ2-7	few	CASSLGQPSHYEQYF	TGTGCCAGCAGCTTAGGACAGCCTTCCCACTACGAGCAGTACTTC
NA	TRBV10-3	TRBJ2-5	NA	CAARVGGGQETQYF	TGTGCCGCTAGGGTTGGAGGGGGGCAAGAGACCCAGTACTTC
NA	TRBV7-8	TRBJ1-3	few	CASSLRARDTIYF	TGTGCCAGCAGCTTAAGGGCGAGAGACACCATATATTTT
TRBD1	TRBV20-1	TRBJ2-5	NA	CSARIPGQKETQYF	TGCAGTGCCAGAATCCCGGGACAGAAAGAGACCCAGTACTTC
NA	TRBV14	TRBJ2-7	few	CASSRGQTYYEQYF	TGTGCCAGCAGCAGAGGACAGACGTACTACGAGCAGTACTTC
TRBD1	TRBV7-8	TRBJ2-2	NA	CASSVRDRPTGELFF	TGTGCCAGCAGCGTGAGGGACAGGCCAACCGGGGAGCTGTTTTTT